Listed here are 2 T cell receptor beta chains from one sample, sequenced in a study of regulatory T cells in long-lasting Graves disease. The sample's time point: newly diagnosed GD, antithyroid drugs for less than 3 months. PBMC RNA served as the TCR library source. Libraries of TCR beta came from iRepertoire HTBI primers plus Arm-PCR of CDR3 regions. MiXCR, applied by TCRdb to the multiplex PCR reads, yields one record per CDR3 protein. The sample has 350,000 to 500,000 distinct CDR3 sequences, less than 15% seen once. The sample also formed part of further work on T cells in Graves' hyperthyroidism and ophthalmopathy.

Here the sequenced sample was peripheral blood mononuclear cells (PBMCs), taken at new diagnosis, from a patient treated with antithyroid drugs. All receptors derive from a woman aged 45-59 years with Graves disease.

This clonotype was detected only a few times. At one end, the junction sequence differs from germline, possibly due to a read error. The J gene is TRBJ2-2, the V gene TRBV11-2, with D possibly called TRBD1 or TRBD2 (5 bases each). Per germline, CDR1 SGHAT and CDR2 FQNNGV. This CDR3 comprises 16 residues. CDR3 nucleotide sequence: TGTGCCAGCAGCTTAGCTCAAGGGGAGTTCACCGGGGAGCTGTCTTTT. It specifies CASSLAQGEFTGELSF.

This clonotype occurred many times. The DNA of the CDR3 is TGTGCCAGCAGTACCCGGGACAGGGGGGTCTACGAGCAGTACTTC. Its translation: CASSTRDRGVYEQYF. The J gene is TRBJ2-7, the V gene TRBV12-3 or TRBV12-4; 11 bases line up with TRBD1. The CDR3 totals 15 residues. The junction had 6 bases not matched to a gene; V was cut back by 5 bases and J by 3 bases.